This T cell receptor beta chain emerged from a study of T cell responses to AZD1222 COVID-19 vaccine (dated by TCRdb to about 2021). For the wider study: TCR sequencing was performed for 230 to 250 trial participants, of whom about 200 were given two doses of AZD1222 and some 26 were given two doses of MenACWY control vaccine. Enrollment into the trials was organized by age into subgroups of 18-55, 56-69 and 70-plus years, and those subgroups contained approximately 160, 26 and 62 TCR-sequenced participants, respectively.

The CDR3 regions of human TCRbeta chains were analyzed by immunosequencing. Per the original workflow: TCRs in the repertoires were matched against a reference library of SARS-CoV-2-specific TCRs that had been generated with the MIRA antigen-specificity platform. Breadth meant the fraction of unique TCRs that were SARS-CoV-2-associated, whereas depth meant the fraction of total T cells that were SARS-CoV-2-associated. Using the MIRA data, each spike-specific TCR was assigned both to the spike region to which the TCR was reactive and to a CD4 or CD8 class. Log10-transformed breadth and depth values were compared by one-way ANOVA with Sidak's multiple comparisons tests. TCRdb holds this immuneACCESS table with in-frame rearrangements only. Some clones are missing; in checked studies, unresolved V genes explain under half, and the rest has no known cause. V, J and clone size are those of that table, while D and trimming were read from the DNA. The sample has roughly 50,000 clones on record, more than 70% of them singletons. Around 13% of the sample is taken by the ten largest.

Interpreted using the paper, the time point label stands for: about 28 days (+/-7) after the second vaccine dose. AZD1222 recipients whose second dose came at about 4 weeks and those whose second dose came at about 12 weeks were combined into one group, since spike-specific TCR depth and breadth did not differ between the two schedules. The vaccinee samples were drawn from two UK trials, COV001 and COV002, one of which was a single-blind randomized controlled phase 2/3 trial testing AZD1222 (ChAdOx1 nCoV-19) in healthy adults. For TCRbeta chain sequencing, PBMC samples from trial participants were taken at day 0 and at day 28 after the second dose. Turning to this clone: This receptor's antigen is unknown. Base qualities are not recorded, but no much larger clone differs from it by a single base.

Paper-wide results and their limitations: Conclusions about previously exposed vaccinees were limited because only six AZD1222 recipients were SARS-CoV-2 seropositive at baseline. Vaccine-associated CD4 TCRs spanned the whole spike protein, with dominant responses in regions 160-218 and 743-854. Because no samples from the day 14 peak response were available, repertoires could be characterized only after the peak T cell response. After two AZD1222 doses, both the breadth and the depth of spike-specific TCRs were significantly higher than at day 0 and than in MenACWY recipients. The 56-69-year group was small, and its depth increase did not reach significance, likely because of low power. Nearly half of unique spike-specific TCRs reportedly recognized epitopes outside regions mutated in the B.1.351 and B.1.1.7 variants. Participants were mostly white British and included more females than males, and it was suggested by the authors that clonal diversity may have been underestimated.

The sequence was obtained from an adult who received the AZD1222 COVID-19 vaccine. Sequenced here: peripheral blood, sampled 28 days after the second AZD1222 dose.

At the DNA level, the sequence is TGTGCCGGGACCGTCAGTACCTACGAGCAGTACTTC. It encodes CAGTVSTYEQYF. The sequence links TRBV30 to TRBJ2-7, with the D call perhaps TRBD1 or TRBD2, as 5 bases match in each case. CDR1 GTSNPN and CDR2 SVGIG were looked up in the germline V gene (reference sequence). A distance of 13 bases separates the germline ends of V and J, which lose 8 bases and 2 bases respectively. Including cysteine and phenylalanine, the CDR3 has 12 amino acids. Only CDR3 DNA remains: 36 bases, in frame from the first base.